The 30 T cell receptor beta chains presented below share a single source sample, sequenced in a study of blood T cell repertoires in COVID-19. The data were produced by immunoSEQ multiplex PCR, yet TCRdb's version contains in-frame clones alone and is incomplete. The sample carries 100,000 to 150,000 clones, around 86% recorded once. The sample was peripheral blood. Every receptor here comes from a man aged 35-49 years with active or convalescent COVID-19.

The chain combines TRBV7-3 with TRBJ1-5, with a tentative D call TRBD1 (5 bases). V lost 6 bases and J lost 3, with 21 bases in between. This CDR3 is built from 17 residues. Germline CDR1 is SGHTA and CDR2 is FQGTGA. The CDR3 spells CASRRGMAGLINQPQHF. CDR3 coding DNA: TGTGCCAGCAGACGGGGGATGGCGGGATTAATCAATCAGCCCCAGCATTTT.

This clone was seen only once. This chain joins TRBV6-4 and TRBJ1-6; D gene unclear. CDR3 size: 14 residues. Trimming cost V 3 bases and J 9 bases, with 12 bases left between them. CDR1 and CDR2 from the germline V gene are MRHNA and SNTAGT. This chain's CDR3 is CASSDGAIASPLHF. CDR3 bases: TGTGCCAGCAGTGATGGAGCGATCGCTTCACCCCTCCACTTT.

The gene calls are TRBV12-5 and TRBJ1-1; TRBD1 aligns across 7 bases. The CDR3 is made up of 13 amino acids. V shed 0 bases and J 6 bases; nucleotides not matched to a gene: 1. Germline CDR1 LGHNT, CDR2 FRNRAP. CDR3 DNA sequence: TGTGCTAGTGGTTTGGTAGGGGGCCCTGAAGCTTTCTTT. Translation gives CASGLVGGPEAFF.

The J gene is TRBJ2-3, the V gene TRBV19, with D maybe TRBD1 (5 bases). The V and J ends lost 2 bases and 2 bases respectively, with 11 bases between them. Germline V gene data show CDR1 as LNHDA and CDR2 as SQIVND (reference sequence). The CDR3 sequence is 15 residues long. The DNA for the CDR3 is TGTGCCAGTAGTATACAGGGTATTAACACAGATACGCAGTATTTT. Protein sequence: CASSIQGINTDTQYF.

This clone was picked up a small number of times. The chain links TRBV27 to TRBJ1-5, with D possibly being TRBD1 (5 bases). The CDR3 is 16 residues long. The germline gives CDR1 MNHEY, CDR2 SMNVEV (reference sequence). V was trimmed by 6 bases and J by 0 bases, leaving 15 bases between them. For the CDR3, the DNA is TGTGCCAGCAGATCCACTTTTCAGGGTAGCAATCAGCCCCAGCATTTT. Amino acid sequence: CASRSTFQGSNQPQHF.

This clone was detected once. The V call is TRBV19, the J call TRBJ1-4; 8 nucleotides align to TRBD1. V dropped 7 bases and J dropped 3; count of bases not matched to a gene: 10. This CDR3 has 16 residues. CDR1 is LNHDA and CDR2 is SQIVND in the germline V gene (reference sequence). DNA for the CDR3: TGTGCCAGTAACGCCATAAAGGACAGGGCTAATGAAAAACTGTTTTTT. Protein product: CASNAIKDRANEKLFF.

This clone occurred many times. This rearrangement joins TRBV7-9 to TRBJ1-1; TRBD1 matches at 7 bases. Trimming took 6 bases from V and 12 from J; bases not matched to a gene: 7. This CDR3 has 11 residues. Germline CDR1 SEHNR, CDR2 FQNEAQ (reference sequence). The CDR3 loop is CASSLTGLTFF. CDR3 nucleotides: TGTGCCAGCAGTCTGACAGGGCTGACTTTCTTT.

The chain joins TRBV19 to TRBJ1-6, with D possibly being TRBD1 (5 bases). Germline V gene lookup returns CDR1 LNHDA and CDR2 SQIVND (reference sequence). This CDR3 has 14 residues. The V gene lost 3 bases and the J gene lost 8 bases, with 11 bases spanning the gap. CDR3 DNA: TGTGCCAGTAGTATCGCAGGGAAGGATTCACCCCTCCACTTT. Its translation: CASSIAGKDSPLHF.

This clone was detected only once. This chain connects TRBV18 to TRBJ2-2; tentatively, D is TRBD2 (6 bases). Trimming shortened V by 1 base and J by 4 bases, and 16 bases separated the two germline ends. Germline loops: CDR1 KGHSH, CDR2 LQKENI. The CDR3 covers 17 residues. This CDR3 is CASSPQWRVSRTGELFF. DNA for the CDR3: TGTGCCAGCTCACCACAATGGAGGGTATCCCGCACCGGGGAGCTGTTTTTT.

V and J are TRBV18 and TRBJ2-7, with 7 bases matching TRBD2. This CDR3 spans 12 amino acids. Germline CDR1 is KGHSH and CDR2 is LQKENI. V lost 6 bases to trimming and J lost 3 bases; unmatched junction nucleotides: 2. The CDR3: CASSQRGYEQYF. The CDR3 nucleotides read TGTGCCAGCTCCCAGCGGGGCTACGAGCAGTACTTC.

The chain links TRBV10-1 to TRBJ2-5, with D perhaps TRBD1 (6 bases). The germline V gene has CDR1 WNHNN and CDR2 SYGVQD (reference sequence). V was cut by 9 bases and J by 4 bases, with 12 bases left in between. The CDR3 is 12 amino acids. CDR3: CARMTGGETQYF. CDR3 sequence (DNA): TGCGCCAGGATGACAGGAGGAGAGACCCAGTACTTC.

The chain joins TRBV9 to TRBJ1-5; the match to TRBD1 covers 7 bases. Germline V CDR1 and CDR2: SGDLS, YYNGEE. The ends lost 4 bases at V and 0 bases at J; junction bases unmatched: 1. CDR3 length equals 14 residues. CDR3 in amino acids: CASSPGGSNQPQHF. The CDR3 nucleotides are TGTGCCAGCAGCCCAGGGGGTAGCAATCAGCCCCAGCATTTT.

The rearrangement links TRBV27 to TRBJ1-2; D gene ambiguous. Germline V gives CDR1 MNHEY, CDR2 SMNVEV (reference sequence). This CDR3 is built from 15 residues. V was clipped by 3 bases and J by 6 bases, with 17 bases between them. The CDR3 region has the DNA TGTGCCAGCAGTTTTTACGCCCGGGGAATAAATGGCTACACCTTC. Protein sequence: CASSFYARGINGYTF.

The J gene is TRBJ2-1, the V gene TRBV5-4; 10 bases are a match to TRBD2. CDR3 length equals 15 residues. The junction had 4 bases not matched to a gene; V was cut back by 1 base and J by 6 bases. Germline CDR1 SGHNT, CDR2 YYREEE (reference sequence). This CDR3 is CASSLISGGANEQFF. CDR3 nucleotide sequence: TGTGCCAGCAGCTTGATCAGCGGGGGGGCCAATGAGCAGTTCTTC.

The V gene is TRBV7-2, the J gene TRBJ1-4; D gene uncertain. Trimming stripped 1 base from V and 3 bases from J, with 6 bases between. Germline assignment: CDR1 SGHTA and CDR2 FQGNSA. The CDR3 extends over 14 amino acids. CDR3 DNA sequence: TGTGCCAGCAGCTTAGGTATAGCTAATGAAAAACTGTTTTTT. Amino acid sequence: CASSLGIANEKLFF.

This clone was observed a few times. The rearrangement uses TRBV4-2 and TRBJ2-6; the match to TRBD2 covers 8 bases. CDR3 length equals 20 residues. The V and J ends lost 4 bases and 0 bases, in that order; junction bases with no gene match: 14. From germline, CDR1 is LGHNA and CDR2 YNFKEQ. CDR3 coding DNA: TGTGCCAGCAGCCCGACAGAAGCGGGGGAGGTAACCTCTGGGGCCAACGTCCTGACTTTC. As protein: CASSPTEAGEVTSGANVLTF.

This chain links TRBV6-5 with TRBJ2-3; 11 nucleotides agree with TRBD2. Germline CDR1 is MNHEY and CDR2 is SVGAGI. V shed 2 bases and J 7 bases; nucleotides not matched to a gene: 5. This CDR3 spans 15 amino acids. In DNA, the CDR3 is TGTGCCAGCAGTTACCCTAGCGGGGGGACTAATACGCAGTATTTT. This codes for CASSYPSGGTNTQYF.

The V call is TRBV18, the J call TRBJ1-2, with 8 bases that match TRBD1. This CDR3 contains 14 residues. The germline gives CDR1 KGHSH, CDR2 LQKENI. V lost 5 bases, J lost 2 bases, and 4 bases stayed unmatched. The CDR3 sequence: CASSTDRANYGYTF. Here the CDR3 DNA reads TGTGCCAGCTCAACGGACAGGGCCAACTATGGCTACACCTTC.

The gene calls are TRBV3-1 (or the pseudogene TRBV3-2) and TRBJ2-2; TRBD2 aligns across 10 bases. This CDR3 is 15 amino acids long. Germline-derived CDR1 and CDR2 are LGHDT and YNNKEL (reference sequence). V shed 6 bases, J shed 0 bases, and the junction held 1 base outside the gene matches. The CDR3 region is CASRLAGTNTGELFF. CDR3 DNA sequence: TGTGCCAGCAGACTAGCGGGGACGAACACCGGGGAGCTGTTTTTT.

This rearrangement joins TRBV18 to TRBJ1-1, with 7 bases that match TRBD1. Trimming removed 3 bases from V and 0 bases from J; junction bases left unmatched: 7. The CDR3 has 16 residues. The germline CDR1 and CDR2 sequences are KGHSH and LQKENI. CDR3 in DNA: TGTGCCAGCTCACCCACAGGGGTTGCTGTGAACACTGAAGCTTTCTTT. Translating it yields CASSPTGVAVNTEAFF. Full variable domain (outside the CDR3, taken from reference TRBV18 and TRBJ1-1): NAGVMQNPRHLVRRRGQEARLRCSPMKGHSHVYWYRQLPEEGLKFMVYLQKENIIDESGMPKERFSAEFPKEGPSILRIQQVVRGDSAAYFCASSPTGVAVNTEAFFGQGTRLTVV.

The gene calls are TRBV9 and TRBJ2-3; 10 bases are a match to TRBD2. CDR1 is SGDLS and CDR2 is YYNGEE in the germline V gene. Trimming removed 2 bases from V and 5 bases from J; junction bases left unmatched: 8. The CDR3 consists of 16 residues. The CDR3 region is CASSVQRGGRGDTQYF. In DNA form, the CDR3 reads TGTGCCAGCAGCGTTCAGCGGGGGGGCCGCGGAGATACGCAGTATTTT.

The chain is built from TRBV11-1 and TRBJ2-1; 8 bases are a match to TRBD1. V lost 0 bases and J lost 2; bases outside the gene matches: 6. Germline values: CDR1 SGHAT, CDR2 FQDESV (reference sequence). The CDR3 covers 17 residues. In DNA form, the CDR3 reads TGTGCCAGCAGCTTAGCCCCGGGACAGGAGCCCTACAATGAGCAGTTCTTC. This encodes CASSLAPGQEPYNEQFF.

The gene calls are TRBV12-5 and TRBJ2-7; 10 positions match TRBD1. The CDR3 extends over 15 amino acids. Germline V gene data show CDR1 as LGHNT and CDR2 as FRNRAP. The J segment lost 5 bases and the V segment lost 4 bases, leaving 8 bases of the junction unmatched. DNA for the CDR3: TGTGCTAGTGGTTCACCGGGACAGGGGTCCGACGAGCAGTACTTC. It yields the protein CASGSPGQGSDEQYF.

V and J are TRBV9 and TRBJ2-1; no clear D gene. The CDR3 has 14 residues. In germline, CDR1 is SGDLS, CDR2 YYNGEE. V was shortened by 0 bases and J by 5 bases, with 9 bases between the two germline ends. The CDR3 loop reads CASSVGMADNEQFF. In nucleotides, the CDR3 is TGTGCCAGCAGCGTAGGTATGGCGGACAATGAGCAGTTCTTC. Together with reference TRBV9 and TRBJ2-1, the CDR3 gives the full variable domain: DSGVTQTPKHLITATGQRVTLRCSPRSGDLSVYWYQQSLDQGLQFLIQYYNGEERAKGNILERFSAQQFPDLHSELNLSSLELGDSALYFCASSVGMADNEQFFGPGTRLTVL.

The rearrangement links TRBV25-1 to TRBJ2-2; 9 positions agree with TRBD2. V dropped 4 bases and J dropped 3; count of bases not matched to a gene: 6. Germline V gene sequence: CDR1 MGHDK, CDR2 SYGVNS. This CDR3 comprises 16 residues. This chain's CDR3 is CASSAGTSGYTGELFF. CDR3 in DNA: TGTGCCAGCAGTGCTGGTACTAGCGGGTACACCGGGGAGCTGTTTTTT. Based on the CDR3 plus reference TRBV25-1 and TRBJ2-2, the full variable domain is EADIYQTPRYLVIGTGKKITLECSQTMGHDKMYWYQQDPGMELHLIHYSYGVNSTEKGDLSSESTVSRIRTEHFPLTLESARPSHTSQYLCASSAGTSGYTGELFFGEGSRLTVL.

In this sample, this clone turned up a few times. The chain employs TRBV27 and TRBJ1-1, with 7 bases that match TRBD1. J gave up 8 bases and V 5 bases, and 5 bases lay outside the gene matches. The CDR3 has 12 residues. CDR1 is MNHEY, CDR2 SMNVEV, per germline (reference sequence). The CDR3 is CASSPRGREAFF. In nucleotides, the CDR3 is TGTGCCAGCAGTCCAAGGGGGCGCGAAGCTTTCTTT.

The chain employs TRBV7-3 and TRBJ2-1; TRBD2 aligns across 7 bases. The V and J ends lost 5 bases and 2 bases, in that order; junction bases with no gene match: 0. The germline CDR1 and CDR2 sequences are SGHTA and FQGTGA. This CDR3 has 13 amino acids. The CDR3 coding sequence is TGTGCCAGCAGCGGGGGGGCCTACAATGAGCAGTTCTTC. This encodes CASSGGAYNEQFF. The entire variable domain, with the rest obtained from reference TRBV7-3 and TRBJ2-1, is as follows: GAGVSQTPSNKVTEKGKYVELRCDPISGHTALYWYRQSLGQGPEFLIYFQGTGAADDSGLPNDRFFAVRPEGSVSTLKIQRTERGDSAVYLCASSGGAYNEQFFGPGTRLTVL.

The rearrangement joins TRBV7-2 to TRBJ1-5, with 9 nucleotides matching TRBD1. Germline-derived CDR1 and CDR2 are SGHTA and FQGNSA. Trimming took 5 bases from V and 7 from J; bases not matched to a gene: 9. CDR3 length equals 15 residues. CDR3 sequence reads: CASSLDRGVEQPQHF. The DNA for the CDR3 is TGTGCCAGCAGCCTCGACAGGGGGGTAGAGCAGCCCCAGCATTTT.

The chain joins TRBV25-1 to TRBJ2-1; 11 bases map to TRBD2. Germline assignment: CDR1 MGHDK and CDR2 SYGVNS. J was trimmed by 7 bases and V by 2 bases; bases with no gene match: 4. The CDR3 sequence is 15 residues long. For the CDR3, the DNA is TGTGCCAGCAGTGAACTAGCGGGGGGAATAAATGAGCAGTTCTTC. Protein product: CASSELAGGINEQFF. Based on the CDR3 plus reference TRBV25-1 and TRBJ2-1, the full variable domain is EADIYQTPRYLVIGTGKKITLECSQTMGHDKMYWYQQDPGMELHLIHYSYGVNSTEKGDLSSESTVSRIRTEHFPLTLESARPSHTSQYLCASSELAGGINEQFFGPGTRLTVL.

This chain links TRBV19 with TRBJ1-5; 7 bases are shared with TRBD1. After removal of 5 bases from V and 7 bases from J, the junction contained 11 bases not matched to a gene. CDR1 and CDR2 from the germline V gene are LNHDA and SQIVND (reference sequence). The CDR3 has 15 amino acids. The CDR3 DNA is TGTGCCAGTAGTTCGATCGACAGGGTGAACCAGCCCCAGCATTTT. It is translated as CASSSIDRVNQPQHF. Filled out from reference TRBV19 and TRBJ1-5, the complete variable domain reads DGGITQSPKYLFRKEGQNVTLSCEQNLNHDAMYWYRQDPGQGLRLIYYSQIVNDFQKGDIAEGYSVSREKKESFPLTVTSAQKNPTAFYLCASSSIDRVNQPQHFGDGTRLSIL.